This entry is about one T cell receptor (beta chain). No antigen is known for it. Expressed TCRB transcripts were sequenced, since all the RNA that had been isolated was reverse transcribed. Profiled with immunoSEQ multiplex PCR; TCRdb holds only in-frame clones, not every one. The sample lists a few hundred thousand clones; roughly 15% were seen once. The data were obtained in a study of beta chain features in type 1 diabetes. Study observations and caveats: Reduced insertions and increased deletions marked VDJ junctions in type 1 diabetes patients. No resolution was reached here on whether HLA type influences TCRB rearrangement.

J gave up 4 bases and V 5 bases, and 7 bases lay outside the gene matches. The CDR3 extends over 15 amino acids. Germline CDR1 reads SGHTA; CDR2 reads FQGTGA. The receptor's source is a man aged 25-45 years in good health. This chain uses TRBV7-3 with TRBJ2-3; 9 positions agree with TRBD1. Sequenced sample: central memory CD4+ T cells from blood. In DNA, the CDR3 is TGTGCCAGCAGCCTGAACAGGGGGCAGGCAGATACGCAGTATTTT. Protein product: CASSLNRGQADTQYF.